The 20 T cell receptor beta chains below were found in one sample sequenced in a study of blood T cell repertoires in COVID-19. Data came from immunoSEQ multiplex PCR; TCRdb stores just in-frame clones and leaves some out. The table records roughly 200,000 clones, around four fifths of them present only once. The sample taken for sequencing was peripheral blood. Receptors were obtained from an elderly woman with COVID-19, enrolled during active disease.

This chain connects TRBV5-1 to TRBJ2-7, with TRBD2 matching 7 bases. CDR3 length: 12 residues. The V gene end was trimmed by 6 bases and the J gene end by 6 bases; junction bases not matched to a gene: 6. The germline V gene has CDR1 SGHRS and CDR2 YFSETQ. CDR3 amino acids: CASTSSGGEQYF. In DNA form, the CDR3 reads TGCGCCAGCACCTCGTCGGGGGGCGAGCAGTACTTC.

The V and J genes are TRBV5-8 and TRBJ2-3; 8 bases agree with TRBD1. The germline gives CDR1 SGHTS, CDR2 YDEGEE. J lost 1 base, V lost 3 bases, and 7 bases had no gene match. The CDR3 spans 16 residues. The CDR3, as DNA: TGTGCCAGCAGCTCCCAGGGGGCGCGGGGCACAGATACGCAGTATTTT. Its translation: CASSSQGARGTDTQYF.

The chain is built from TRBV11-2 and TRBJ1-2; 9 bases agree with TRBD1. With 3 bases clipped from V and 4 bases from J, the junction kept 0 bases outside the gene matches. Per germline, CDR1 SGHAT and CDR2 FQNNGV. This CDR3 is built from 13 residues. CDR3 amino acids: CASSLTGGYGYTF. CDR3 coding DNA: TGTGCCAGCAGCTTGACAGGGGGCTATGGCTACACCTTC.

The J gene is TRBJ2-1, the V gene TRBV14; 11 bases align to TRBD2. With V trimmed by 2 bases and J by 4 bases, 10 bases remained unmatched. Germline V gene data show CDR1 as SGHDN and CDR2 as FVKESK. The CDR3 loop spans 18 amino acids. CDR3 loop: CASSQRTSGFRAYNEQFF. The CDR3 nucleotides read TGTGCCAGCAGCCAACGGACTAGCGGGTTTAGGGCTTACAATGAGCAGTTCTTC.

The chain is built from TRBV2 and TRBJ1-2; D call uncertain. The V end lost 9 bases, the J end lost 8 bases, and 19 bases lay between the germline ends. The CDR3 covers 13 residues. CDR1 and CDR2 (germline): SNHLY, FYNNEI. The DNA of the CDR3 is TGTGCCAGGACGGGAACCCCCTTTCGAGGCTACACCTTC. It is translated as CARTGTPFRGYTF.

V gene TRBV5-5 combines with J gene TRBJ1-2, with 8 bases lining up with TRBD1. J lost 4 bases, V lost 2 bases, and 4 bases had no gene match. The length of the CDR3 is 14 residues. Germline CDR1 and CDR2: SGHKS and YYEKEE (reference sequence). The DNA of the CDR3 is TGTGCCAGCAGCTTCCACAGGGGGACCTATGGCTACACCTTC. Its protein is CASSFHRGTYGYTF.

CDR3 sequence: CASSPGGTSGYEQYF. The CDR3 nucleotides read TGTGCCAGCAGCCCAGGGGGGACTAGCGGATACGAGCAGTACTTC. The chain recombines TRBV9 with TRBJ2-7; 11 nucleotides line up with TRBD2. The germline V gene has CDR1 SGDLS and CDR2 YYNGEE. This CDR3 comprises 15 residues. V shed 4 bases, J shed 4 bases, and the junction held 7 bases outside the gene matches.

V is TRBV3-1 (or the pseudogene TRBV3-2) and J is TRBJ1-5; 7 bases are a match to TRBD1. This CDR3 is built from 14 residues. CDR1 LGHDT and CDR2 YNNKEL come from the germline V gene (reference sequence). The J segment lost 8 bases and the V segment lost 5 bases, leaving 9 bases of the junction unmatched. The CDR3 sequence: CASSKRTGSKPQHF. Here the CDR3 DNA reads TGTGCCAGCAGCAAACGGACAGGTTCAAAGCCCCAGCATTTT.

This clone was recorded once. Other nucleotide sequences from this sample produce the same CDR3. The chain uses TRBV18 and TRBJ1-5, with 9 nucleotides matching TRBD1. This CDR3 is 16 amino acids long. CDR1 is KGHSH, CDR2 LQKENI, per germline. Trimming removed 0 bases from V and 6 bases from J; junction bases left unmatched: 6. The CDR3 DNA reads TGTGCCAGCTCACCACCCTCTACAGGGGGCGGTCAGCCCCAGCATTTT. It translates to CASSPPSTGGGQPQHF.

The V and J genes are TRBV5-1 and TRBJ2-1; D is undetermined. V dropped 0 bases and J dropped 0 bases, with 10 bases sitting between them. The CDR3 spans 16 residues. Germline values: CDR1 SGHRS, CDR2 YFSETQ. The CDR3 DNA sequence: TGCGCCAGCAGCTTGGGTTTCGGTCTCTCCTACAATGAGCAGTTCTTC. It translates to CASSLGFGLSYNEQFF.

The chain couples TRBV2 to TRBJ2-2; TRBD1 aligns across 7 bases. Per germline, CDR1 SNHLY and CDR2 FYNNEI. J lost 2 bases, V lost 6 bases, and 9 bases had no gene match. The CDR3 contains 16 residues. In nucleotides, the CDR3 is TGTGCCAGCAGGACACATGGGACAGTTAACACCGGGGAGCTGTTTTTT. Translating it yields CASRTHGTVNTGELFF.

V and J are TRBV5-1 and TRBJ1-2; the match to TRBD1 covers 8 bases. The CDR3 is 14 amino acids. Unmatched junction bases numbered 6, after V lost 4 bases and J lost 4 bases. CDR1 and CDR2 from the germline V gene are SGHRS and YFSETQ. The CDR3 DNA is TGCGCCAGCAGCCTAGGGACAGGACCCTATGGCTACACCTTC. This translates into CASSLGTGPYGYTF. The entire variable domain, with the rest obtained from reference TRBV5-1 and TRBJ1-2, is as follows: KAGVTQTPRYLIKTRGQQVTLSCSPISGHRSVSWYQQTPGQGLQFLFEYFSETQRNKGNFPGRFSGRQFSNSRSEMNVSTLELGDSALYLCASSLGTGPYGYTFGSGTRLTVV.

The V gene is TRBV11-2, the J gene TRBJ1-3, with TRBD1 as a possible D gene (5 bases). Per germline, CDR1 SGHAT and CDR2 FQNNGV. The CDR3 is 14 residues long. V was pared by 3 bases and J by 4 bases, with 10 bases between. CDR3 amino acids: CASSFARQGNTIYF. The CDR3 coding sequence is TGTGCCAGCAGCTTCGCCAGACAGGGAAACACCATATATTTT.

V usage is TRBV18 and J usage is TRBJ1-2; no definite D call. With 2 bases removed from V and 4 bases from J, the gap between germline ends came to 11 bases. There are 14 residues in the CDR3. Germline V gene lookup returns CDR1 KGHSH and CDR2 LQKENI. As DNA, the CDR3 is TGTGCCAGCTCACCAGATGTGAGTTCCTATGGCTACACCTTC. It codes for CASSPDVSSYGYTF.

The chain carries TRBV3-1 (or the pseudogene TRBV3-2) and TRBJ1-2; 7 bases match TRBD1. With 1 base clipped from V and 5 bases from J, the junction kept 13 bases outside the gene matches. The CDR3 length is 17 residues. The germline CDR1 and CDR2 sequences are LGHDT and YNNKEL (reference sequence). The CDR3: CASSQVTGARRLYGYTF. As DNA, the CDR3 is TGTGCCAGCAGCCAAGTTACAGGGGCGCGTCGATTATATGGCTACACCTTC.

This rearrangement joins TRBV12-3 or TRBV12-4 to TRBJ1-1, with D unclear. This CDR3 is built from 13 residues. V was clipped by 6 bases and J by 1 base, with 9 bases between them. As DNA, the CDR3 is TGTGCCAGCAGCCCCTCGGGGAACACTGAAGCTTTCTTT. This codes for CASSPSGNTEAFF.

The chain has TRBV15 and TRBJ2-7, with 9 bases matching TRBD2. V was pared by 7 bases and J by 7 bases, with 11 bases of the junction left unmatched. The CDR3 length is 14 residues. Germline V lookup: CDR1 LNHNV, CDR2 YYDKDF (reference sequence). CDR3 sequence (DNA): TGTGCCACCATGGCGGGCGGGAGGGATCGGGAGCAGTACTTC. It yields the protein CATMAGGRDREQYF.

The V and J genes are TRBV4-1 and TRBJ2-1, with D tentatively TRBD1 (6 bases). Looked up from germline, CDR1 is MGHRA and CDR2 is YSYEKL. The V end lost 3 bases, the J end lost 3 bases, and 12 bases lay between the germline ends. The CDR3 length is 15 residues. This CDR3 reads CASSQFWTVYNEQFF. The DNA for the CDR3 is TGCGCCAGCAGCCAGTTTTGGACAGTCTACAATGAGCAGTTCTTC.

V gene TRBV15 combines with J gene TRBJ1-4; possibly TRBD1 for D (6 bases). The length of the CDR3 is 16 residues. V lost 4 bases to trimming and J lost 2 bases, with 14 bases between them. Germline CDR1 reads LNHNV; CDR2 reads YYDKDF (reference sequence). The CDR3 DNA reads TGTGCCACCAGCACCCTTGTGGGGGCGACTAATGAAAAACTGTTTTTT. This gives the protein CATSTLVGATNEKLFF.

This sequence joins TRBV7-3 and TRBJ2-3, with TRBD2 matching over 9 bases. From germline, CDR1 is SGHTA and CDR2 FQGTGA. The CDR3 length is 17 residues. Germline trimming cut 5 bases from V and 4 bases from J; bases unmatched to any gene: 13. In nucleotides, the CDR3 is TGTGCCAGCAGCCCCGGTTCGCGGGGGGGCCGAGCAGATACGCAGTATTTT. This encodes CASSPGSRGGRADTQYF.